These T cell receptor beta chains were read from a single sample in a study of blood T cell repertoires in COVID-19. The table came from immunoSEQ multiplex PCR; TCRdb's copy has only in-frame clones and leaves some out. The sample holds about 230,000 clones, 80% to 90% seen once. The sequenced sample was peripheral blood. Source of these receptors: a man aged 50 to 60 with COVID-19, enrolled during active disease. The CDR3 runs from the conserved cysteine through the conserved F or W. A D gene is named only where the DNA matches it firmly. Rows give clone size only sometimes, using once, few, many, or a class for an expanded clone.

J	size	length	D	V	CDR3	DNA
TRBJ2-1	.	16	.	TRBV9	CASSPLWGPGYNEQFF	TGTGCCAGCAGCCCCTTGTGGGGGCCCGGTTACAATGAGCAGTTCTTC
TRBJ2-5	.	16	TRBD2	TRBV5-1	CASSTGTSGGQETQYF	TGCGCCAGCAGCACCGGGACTAGCGGGGGCCAAGAGACCCAGTACTTC
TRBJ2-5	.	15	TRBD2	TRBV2	CASSELSGGLETQYF	TGTGCCAGCAGTGAACTCTCGGGAGGCCTGGAGACCCAGTACTTC
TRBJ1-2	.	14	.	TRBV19	CASSIEAGIYGYTF	TGTGCCAGTAGTATAGAGGCGGGGATCTATGGCTACACCTTC
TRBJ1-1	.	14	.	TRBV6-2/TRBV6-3	CASSYSGPGAEAFF	TGTGCCAGCAGTTACTCTGGCCCGGGAGCTGAAGCTTTCTTT
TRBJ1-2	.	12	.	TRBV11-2	CASSPNGFGYTF	TGTGCCAGCAGCCCCAACGGGTTTGGCTACACCTTC
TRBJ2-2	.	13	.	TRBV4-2	CASSQDETGELFF	TGTGCCAGCAGCCAAGATGAGACCGGGGAGCTGTTTTTT
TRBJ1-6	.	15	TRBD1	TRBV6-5	CASRYRQGFGSPLHF	TGTGCCAGCAGATATAGACAGGGTTTCGGATCACCCCTCCACTTT
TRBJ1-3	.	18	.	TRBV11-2	CASSLDVGVTFSGNTIYF	TGTGCCAGCAGCCTAGACGTCGGAGTTACGTTCTCTGGAAACACCATATATTTT
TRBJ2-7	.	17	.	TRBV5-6	CASSFRRARSSSYEQYF	TGTGCCAGCAGCTTTAGGAGGGCGAGGAGTTCCAGTTACGAGCAGTACTTC
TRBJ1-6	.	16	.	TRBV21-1	CASSIPVGQSNSPLHF	TGTGCCAGCAGCATACCGGTAGGACAGTCTAATTCACCCCTCCACTTT
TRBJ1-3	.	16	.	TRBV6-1	CASSESGGIPGNTIYF	TGTGCCAGCAGTGAATCGGGTGGAATCCCCGGAAACACCATATATTTT
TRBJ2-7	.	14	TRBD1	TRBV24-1	CATSTGTGAGEQYF	TGTGCCACCAGTACCGGGACAGGGGCTGGCGAGCAGTACTTC
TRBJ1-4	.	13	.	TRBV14	CASSQAPGEKLFF	TGTGCCAGCAGCCAAGCCCCCGGGGAAAAACTGTTTTTT
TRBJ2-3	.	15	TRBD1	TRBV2	CASSDRDRGLDTQYF	TGTGCCAGCAGTGACAGGGACAGGGGGCTAGATACGCAGTATTTT
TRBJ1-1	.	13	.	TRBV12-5	CARGGAGVAEAFF	TGTGCTCGGGGGGGGGCGGGGGTAGCTGAAGCTTTCTTT
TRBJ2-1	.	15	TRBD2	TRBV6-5	CASSIGLAGGKEQFF	TGTGCCAGCAGTATCGGACTAGCGGGAGGGAAGGAGCAGTTCTTC
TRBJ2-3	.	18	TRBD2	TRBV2	CASSDPLLAGGITDTQYF	TGTGCCAGCAGTGACCCCCTTCTAGCGGGCGGGATCACAGATACGCAGTATTTT
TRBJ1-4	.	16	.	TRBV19	CASSPRRAGGGEKLFF	TGTGCCAGTAGTCCCCGTCGGGCGGGGGGAGGTGAAAAACTGTTTTTT
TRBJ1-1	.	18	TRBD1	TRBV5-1	CASSLGHRGSLVITEAFF	TGCGCCAGCAGCTTGGGCCACAGGGGGAGTTTAGTAATCACTGAAGCTTTCTTT
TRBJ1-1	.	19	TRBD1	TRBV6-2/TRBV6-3	CASSYPLTGDRRVNTEAFF	TGTGCCAGCAGTTACCCATTGACAGGGGATAGGAGGGTGAACACTGAAGCTTTCTTT
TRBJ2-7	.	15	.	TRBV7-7	CASSLDVAPSDEQYF	TGTGCTAGCAGCTTAGACGTAGCCCCATCAGACGAGCAGTACTTC
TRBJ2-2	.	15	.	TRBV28	CASTFMGGNTGELFF	TGTGCCAGCACTTTTATGGGGGGGAACACCGGGGAGCTGTTTTTT
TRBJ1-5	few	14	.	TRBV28	CASSLSSSNQPQHF	TGTGCCAGCAGTTTATCGAGTAGCAATCAGCCCCAGCATTTT
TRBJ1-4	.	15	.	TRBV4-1	CASSQVPGPGEKLFF	TGCGCCAGCAGCCAAGTACCAGGGCCCGGCGAAAAACTGTTTTTT
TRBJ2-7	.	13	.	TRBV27	CASSFTGSYEQYF	TGTGCCAGCAGTTTTACCGGGAGTTATGAGCAGTACTTC
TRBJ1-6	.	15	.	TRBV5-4	CASSLYGDYNSPLHF	TGTGCCAGCAGCTTGTACGGGGACTATAATTCACCCCTCCACTTT
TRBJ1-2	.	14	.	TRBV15	CATSRVEGHYGYTF	TGTGCCACCAGCAGAGTGGAGGGGCACTATGGCTACACCTTC
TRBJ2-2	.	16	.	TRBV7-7	CASSPLRAEGTGELFF	TGTGCCAGCAGCCCGCTGCGGGCCGAGGGTACCGGGGAGCTGTTTTTT
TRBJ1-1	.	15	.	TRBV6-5	CASSYNENMNTEAFF	TGTGCCAGCAGTTACAACGAAAACATGAACACTGAAGCTTTCTTT
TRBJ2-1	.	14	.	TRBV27	CASTSGGAGGEQFF	TGTGCCAGCACGTCTGGCGGGGCTGGCGGGGAGCAGTTCTTC